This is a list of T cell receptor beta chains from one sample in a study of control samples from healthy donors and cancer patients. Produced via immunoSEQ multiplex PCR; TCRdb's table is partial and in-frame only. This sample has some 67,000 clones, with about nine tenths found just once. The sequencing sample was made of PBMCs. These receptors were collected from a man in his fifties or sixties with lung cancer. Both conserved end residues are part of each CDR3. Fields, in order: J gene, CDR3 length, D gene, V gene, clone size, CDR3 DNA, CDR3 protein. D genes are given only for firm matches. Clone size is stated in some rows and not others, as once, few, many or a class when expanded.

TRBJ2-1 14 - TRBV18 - TGTGCCAGCTCACTAGGGAATCTAAGGGCTGAGCAGTTCTTC CASSLGNLRAEQFF
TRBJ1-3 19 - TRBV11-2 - TGTGCCAGCAGCTTAGTGGCCAGCTCCCAGATACACCTCGGAAACACCATATATTTT CASSLVASSQIHLGNTIYF
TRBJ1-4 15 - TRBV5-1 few TGCGCCAGCAGCTTCCCAGGCCGTGAAAATGAAAAACTGTTTTTT CASSFPGRENEKLFF
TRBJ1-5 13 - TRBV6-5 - TGTGCCAGCAGTTACGGGCCAACTCAGCCCCAGCATTTT CASSYGPTQPQHF
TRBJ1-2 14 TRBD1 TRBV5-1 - TGCGCCAGCAGCTGGGACAGGGGTCCTTATGGCTACACCTTC CASSWDRGPYGYTF
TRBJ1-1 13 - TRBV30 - TGTGCCTGGAGTACCGGGACGAACACTGAAGCTTTCTTT CAWSTGTNTEAFF
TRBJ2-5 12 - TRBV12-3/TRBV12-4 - TGTGCCAGCAGGCTAGGGTACGAGACCCAGTACTTC CASRLGYETQYF
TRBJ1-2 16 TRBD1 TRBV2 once TGTGCCAGCACTGACAGGGGGCTAGCCTATAACTATGGCTACACCTTC CASTDRGLAYNYGYTF
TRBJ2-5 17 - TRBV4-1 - TGCGCCAGCAGCCAGGCGTTGGGGGCGGGAAGAGCAGAGACCCAGTACTTC CASSQALGAGRAETQYF
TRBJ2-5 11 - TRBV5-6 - TGTGCCAGCAGCTTGATGGGGACCCAGTACTTC CASSLMGTQYF
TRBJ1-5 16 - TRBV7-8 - TGTGCCAGCAGCCCCACGGGAGCGACTAGCAATCAGCCCCAGCATTTT CASSPTGATSNQPQHF
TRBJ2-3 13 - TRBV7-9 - TGTGCCAGCAGACCGGGAGAGACAGATACGCAGTATTTT CASRPGETDTQYF